This T cell receptor beta chain originates from a study of human T cells and chemical hapten exposure. Study context: For sensitization, 2% DPC was applied to an approximately 2 cm by approximately 2 cm patch of upper inner arm skin.

This clonotype has a handful of counts. Its antigen is not identified. The study, taken as a whole, reports: DPC sensitization produced no change in TCRs with frequency above 1 in 1000.

Time point here: patch test 3, about 24 weeks after DPC sensitization. The treatment denotes: therapeutic diphenylcyclopropenone sensitization with weekly scalp DPC. V was clipped by 4 bases and J by 0 bases, with 10 bases between them. The CDR3 runs to 15 residues. Germline V CDR1 and CDR2: SGHTA, FQGNSA. TCRdb re-analysed the RACE reads in MiXCR, keeping a single row per CDR3 protein. Here the sample spans 100,000 to 120,000 distinct CDR3 sequences, less than 35% being singletons. This receptor was identified in a man in his forties with alopecia areata. Some clones in this sample may be carry-over from other donors' samples. This rearrangement joins TRBV7-2 to TRBJ1-3, with D uncertain. This specimen consisted of whole blood, obtained in connection with sensitization to the hapten diphenylcyclopropenone (DPC). The DNA of the CDR3 is TGTGCCAGCAGCTCCAGCGGCCGCTCTGGAAACACCATATATTTT. It translates to CASSSSGRSGNTIYF.